A selection of T cell receptor beta chains follows, all from one sample in a study of blood T cell repertoires in COVID-19. Only in-frame clones appear in the TCRdb table, and some are missing; sequencing was by immunoSEQ multiplex PCR. Of about 150,000 clones in the sample, approximately 86% were seen once. The specimen sequenced was peripheral blood. The source is a woman aged 70 to 79 with acute or convalescent COVID-19. CDR3s include the opening cysteine and the closing phenylalanine or tryptophan. D genes are given only for firm matches. Clone size is given for some rows only: seen once, a few or many times, or a class if the clone is expanded.

TRBJ2-2,15,TRBV4-1,.,.,TGCGCCAGCAGCCAAGAGGGAGCAAACACCGGGGAGCTGTTTTTT,CASSQEGANTGELFF
TRBJ1-6,17,TRBV7-2,.,TRBD1,TGTGCCAGCAGCTTAAGGGACAGGAGCTCCTATAATTCACCCCTCCACTTT,CASSLRDRSSYNSPLHF
TRBJ1-3,14,TRBV3-1/TRBV3-2,.,.,TGTGCCAGCAGCCTTAGGGGCTCTGGAAACACCATATATTTT,CASSLRGSGNTIYF
TRBJ2-4,19,TRBV24-1,.,TRBD2,TGTGCCACCAGTGATTTGGTGGATCGGGCGGGGGAAGCCAAAAACATTCAGTACTTC,CATSDLVDRAGEAKNIQYF
TRBJ1-3,17,TRBV10-3,few,TRBD1,TGTGCCATCAGTGAACACAGGGACAGCTCCTCTGGAAACACCATATATTTT,CAISEHRDSSSGNTIYF
TRBJ2-1,14,TRBV2,.,TRBD2,TGTGCCAGCAGTGGAGGACTAGCCCCCAATGAGCAGTTCTTC,CASSGGLAPNEQFF
TRBJ1-1,12,TRBV5-1,.,.,TGCGCCAGCAGCTTGACGAGCACTGAAGCTTTCTTT,CASSLTSTEAFF
TRBJ1-2,13,TRBV28,.,.,TGTGCCAGCAGAACCGGGGGTGGTGATGGCTACACCTTC,CASRTGGGDGYTF
TRBJ2-5,13,TRBV19,once,.,TGTGCCACCTCGCCGCAGGGTCTCGAGACCCAGTACTTC,CATSPQGLETQYF
TRBJ1-3,15,TRBV2,once,TRBD1,TGTGCCAGCAGGCCCACCGGGACAGGGGGAAACACCATATATTTT,CASRPTGTGGNTIYF
TRBJ2-5,14,TRBV2,.,.,TGTGCCAGCAGTTCCACGGACAGTACAGAGACCCAGTACTTC,CASSSTDSTETQYF
TRBJ1-2,12,TRBV29-1,.,.,TGCAGCGTTGGGTCCGCATCGGGTGGCTACACCTTC,CSVGSASGGYTF
TRBJ1-3,14,TRBV9,.,.,TGTGCCAGCAGAAGTACGGTCTCTGGAAACACCATATATTTT,CASRSTVSGNTIYF
TRBJ1-5,15,TRBV7-8,.,.,TGTGCCAGCAGCTTAGGCGGATATAGCAATCAGCCCCAGCATTTT,CASSLGGYSNQPQHF
TRBJ1-6,14,TRBV19,.,TRBD1,TGTGCCAGTAGTCTTGACAGGGGTGGATCACCCCTCCACTTT,CASSLDRGGSPLHF
TRBJ2-2,16,TRBV4-1,once,.,TGCGCCAGCAGCCAGCCCCGGACAGCGAACACCGGGGAGCTGTTTTTT,CASSQPRTANTGELFF
TRBJ2-7,14,TRBV6-2/TRBV6-3,.,TRBD2,TGTGCCAGCAGTTATCCGGGACTAGCCTACGAGCAGTACTTC,CASSYPGLAYEQYF